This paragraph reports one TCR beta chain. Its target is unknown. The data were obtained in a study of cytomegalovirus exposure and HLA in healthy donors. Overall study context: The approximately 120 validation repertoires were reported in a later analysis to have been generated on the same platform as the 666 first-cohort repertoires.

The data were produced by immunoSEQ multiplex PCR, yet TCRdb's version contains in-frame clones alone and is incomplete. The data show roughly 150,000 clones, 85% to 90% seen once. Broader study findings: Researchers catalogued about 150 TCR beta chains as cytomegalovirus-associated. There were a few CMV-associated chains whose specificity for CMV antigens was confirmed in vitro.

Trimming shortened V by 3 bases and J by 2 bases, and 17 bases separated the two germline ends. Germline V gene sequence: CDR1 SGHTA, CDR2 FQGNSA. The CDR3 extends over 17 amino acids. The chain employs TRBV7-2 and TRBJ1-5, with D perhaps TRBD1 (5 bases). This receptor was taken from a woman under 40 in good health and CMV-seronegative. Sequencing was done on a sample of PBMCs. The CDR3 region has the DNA TGTGCCAGCAGCTTCGGGGGAGGCCCGGGGGGCAATCAGCCCCAGCATTTT. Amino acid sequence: CASSFGGGPGGNQPQHF.